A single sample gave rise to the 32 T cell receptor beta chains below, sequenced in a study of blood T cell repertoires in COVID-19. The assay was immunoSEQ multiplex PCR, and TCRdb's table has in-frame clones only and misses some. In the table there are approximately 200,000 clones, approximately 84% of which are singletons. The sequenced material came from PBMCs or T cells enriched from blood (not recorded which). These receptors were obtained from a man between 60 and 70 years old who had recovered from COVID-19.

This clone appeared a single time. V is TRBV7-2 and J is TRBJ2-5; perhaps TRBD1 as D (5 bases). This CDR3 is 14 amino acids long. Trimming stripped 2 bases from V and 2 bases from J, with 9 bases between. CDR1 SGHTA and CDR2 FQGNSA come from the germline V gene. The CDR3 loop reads CASSLRTKQETQYF. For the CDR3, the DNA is TGTGCCAGCAGCTTAAGGACAAAGCAAGAGACCCAGTACTTC.

The CDR3 is CASSLAYTDTQYF. DNA for the CDR3: TGTGCCAGCAGCTTAGCGTACACAGATACGCAGTATTTT. The chain has TRBV11-2 and TRBJ2-3, with D unclear. The CDR3 is 13 amino acids. CDR1 is SGHAT and CDR2 is FQNNGV in the germline V gene. V dropped 1 base and J dropped 2 bases, with 4 bases sitting between them. The full variable domain, completed using reference TRBV11-2 and TRBJ2-3, is EAGVAQSPRYKIIEKRQSVAFWCNPISGHATLYWYQQILGQGPKLLIQFQNNGVVDDSQLPKDRFSAERLKGVDSTLKIQPAKLEDSAVYLCASSLAYTDTQYFGPGTRLTVL.

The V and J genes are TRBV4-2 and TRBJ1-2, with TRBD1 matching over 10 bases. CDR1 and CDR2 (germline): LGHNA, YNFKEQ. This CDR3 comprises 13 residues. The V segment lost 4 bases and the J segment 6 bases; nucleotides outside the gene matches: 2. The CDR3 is CASSPDRGNGYTF. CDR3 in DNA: TGTGCCAGCAGCCCGGACAGGGGGAATGGCTACACCTTC.

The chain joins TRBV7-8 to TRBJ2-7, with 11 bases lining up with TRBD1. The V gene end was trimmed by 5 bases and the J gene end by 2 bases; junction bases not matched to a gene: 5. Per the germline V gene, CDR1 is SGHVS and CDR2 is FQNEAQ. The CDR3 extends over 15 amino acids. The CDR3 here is CASSLGQGGAYEQYF. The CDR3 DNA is TGTGCCAGCAGCCTGGGACAGGGGGGGGCCTACGAGCAGTACTTC.

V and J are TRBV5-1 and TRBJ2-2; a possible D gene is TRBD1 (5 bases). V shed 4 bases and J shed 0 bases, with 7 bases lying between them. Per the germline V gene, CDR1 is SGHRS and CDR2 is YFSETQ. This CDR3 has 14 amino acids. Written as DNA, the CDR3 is TGCGCCAGCAGCGCAGGGTCGAACACCGGGGAGCTGTTTTTT. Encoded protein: CASSAGSNTGELFF.

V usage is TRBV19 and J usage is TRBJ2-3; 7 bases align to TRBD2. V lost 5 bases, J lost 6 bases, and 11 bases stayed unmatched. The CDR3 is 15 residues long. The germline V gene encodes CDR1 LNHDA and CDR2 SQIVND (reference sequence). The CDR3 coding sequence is TGTGCCAGTAGTCTCCGGGACGGGGGGTATGATACGCAGTATTTT. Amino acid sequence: CASSLRDGGYDTQYF.

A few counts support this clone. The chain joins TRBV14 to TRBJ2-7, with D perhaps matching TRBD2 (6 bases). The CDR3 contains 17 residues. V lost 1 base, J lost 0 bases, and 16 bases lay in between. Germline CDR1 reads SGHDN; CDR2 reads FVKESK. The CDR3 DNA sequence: TGTGCCAGCAGCCAAGGCGCTTTGAGGGGAGGCTCCTACGAGCAGTACTTC. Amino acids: CASSQGALRGGSYEQYF.

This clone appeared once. The chain's CDR3 is CASSSGVLEAFF. The CDR3 DNA follows: TGTGCCAGCAGTTCAGGGGTTTTGGAAGCTTTCTTT. This chain links TRBV28 with TRBJ1-1; tentative D call: TRBD1 (6 bases). The CDR3 length is 12 residues. The V end was cut by 4 bases, the J end by 8 bases, with 11 bases between. Germline CDR1 reads MDHEN; CDR2 reads SYDVKM. The whole variable domain, filled in from reference TRBV28 and TRBJ1-1, reads DVKVTQSSRYLVKRTGEKVFLECVQDMDHENMFWYRQDPGLGLRLIYFSYDVKMKEKGDIPEGYSVSREKKERFSLILESASTNQTSMYLCASSSGVLEAFFGQGTRLTVV.

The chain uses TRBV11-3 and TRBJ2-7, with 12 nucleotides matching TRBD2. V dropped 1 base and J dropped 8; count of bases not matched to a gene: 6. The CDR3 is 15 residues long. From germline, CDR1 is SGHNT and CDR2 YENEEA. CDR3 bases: TGTGCCAGCAGCTTAGTCGCTAGCGGGGGGGAGAAGCAGTACTTC. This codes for CASSLVASGGEKQYF. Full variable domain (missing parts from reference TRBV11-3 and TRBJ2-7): EAGVVQSPRYKIIEKKQPVAFWCNPISGHNTLYWYLQNLGQGPELLIRYENEEAVDDSQLPKDRFSAERLKGVDSTLKIQPAELGDSAVYLCASSLVASGGEKQYFGPGTRLTVT.

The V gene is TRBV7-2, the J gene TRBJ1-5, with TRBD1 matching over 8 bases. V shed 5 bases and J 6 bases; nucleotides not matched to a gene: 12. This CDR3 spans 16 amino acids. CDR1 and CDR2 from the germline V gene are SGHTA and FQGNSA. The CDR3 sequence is CASSPGQGRGAQPQHF. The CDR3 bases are TGTGCCAGCAGCCCCGGACAGGGAAGGGGTGCTCAGCCCCAGCATTTT.

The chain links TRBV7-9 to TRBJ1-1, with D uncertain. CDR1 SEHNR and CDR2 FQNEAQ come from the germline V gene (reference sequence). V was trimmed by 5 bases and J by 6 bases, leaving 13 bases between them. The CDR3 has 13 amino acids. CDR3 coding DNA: TGTGCCAGCAGCAAAGCACAGTTTGCTGAAGCTTTCTTT. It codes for CASSKAQFAEAFF.

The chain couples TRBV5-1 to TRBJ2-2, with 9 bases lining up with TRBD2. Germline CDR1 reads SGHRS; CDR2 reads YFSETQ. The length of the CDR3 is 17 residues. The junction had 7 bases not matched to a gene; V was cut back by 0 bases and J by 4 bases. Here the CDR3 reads CASSLEAGGPSTGELFF. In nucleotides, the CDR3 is TGCGCCAGCAGCTTGGAGGCGGGGGGGCCTAGCACCGGGGAGCTGTTTTTT.

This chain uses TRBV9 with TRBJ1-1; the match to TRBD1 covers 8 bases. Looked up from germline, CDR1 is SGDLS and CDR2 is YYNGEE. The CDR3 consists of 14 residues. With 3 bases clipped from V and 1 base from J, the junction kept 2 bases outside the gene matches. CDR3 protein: CASSDDRGNTEAFF. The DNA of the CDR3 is TGTGCCAGCAGCGACGACAGGGGGAACACTGAAGCTTTCTTT.

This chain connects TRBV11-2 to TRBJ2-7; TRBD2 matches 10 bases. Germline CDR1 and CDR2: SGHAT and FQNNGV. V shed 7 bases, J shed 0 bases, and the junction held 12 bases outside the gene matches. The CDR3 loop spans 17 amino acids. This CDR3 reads CASILSALAGDSYEQYF. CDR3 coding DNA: TGTGCCAGCATCCTTAGCGCGCTAGCGGGGGACTCCTACGAGCAGTACTTC.

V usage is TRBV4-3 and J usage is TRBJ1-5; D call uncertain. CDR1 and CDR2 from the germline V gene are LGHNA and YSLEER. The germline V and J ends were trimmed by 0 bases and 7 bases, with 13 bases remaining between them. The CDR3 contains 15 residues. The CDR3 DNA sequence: TGCGCCAGCAGCCAAGAACACCCCAGCGGCCAGCCCCAGCATTTT. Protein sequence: CASSQEHPSGQPQHF.

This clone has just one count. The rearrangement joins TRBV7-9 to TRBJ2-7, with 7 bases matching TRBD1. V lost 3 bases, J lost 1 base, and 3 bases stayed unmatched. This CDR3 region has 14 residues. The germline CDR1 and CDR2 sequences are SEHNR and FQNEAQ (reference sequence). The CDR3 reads CASSFLDRSYEQYF. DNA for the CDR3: TGTGCCAGCAGCTTTTTGGACAGGTCCTACGAGCAGTACTTC.

This CDR3 reads CASSLVGLAEETQYF. Written as DNA, the CDR3 is TGTGCCAGCAGCTTAGTCGGCCTAGCAGAAGAGACCCAGTACTTC. The J gene is TRBJ2-5, the V gene TRBV7-2, with D perhaps matching TRBD2 (5 bases). Germline assignment: CDR1 SGHTA and CDR2 FQGNSA. The CDR3 has 15 amino acids. V was cut by 1 base and J by 3 bases, with 12 bases left in between. Together with reference TRBV7-2 and TRBJ2-5, the CDR3 gives the full variable domain: GAGVSQSPSNKVTEKGKDVELRCDPISGHTALYWYRQSLGQGLEFLIYFQGNSAPDKSGLPSDRFSAERTGGSVSTLTIQRTQQEDSAVYLCASSLVGLAEETQYFGPGTRLLVL.

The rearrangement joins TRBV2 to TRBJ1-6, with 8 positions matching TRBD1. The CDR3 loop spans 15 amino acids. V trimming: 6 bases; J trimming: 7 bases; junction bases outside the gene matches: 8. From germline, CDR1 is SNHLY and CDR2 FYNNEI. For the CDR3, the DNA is TGTGCCAGCAGGGCAGGGGGCTCGTGGAATTCACCCCTCCACTTT. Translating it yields CASRAGGSWNSPLHF.

In DNA, the CDR3 is TGTGCCATCAGGGGGGGGGCCGAACCCCACTACGAGCAGTACTTC. Translating it yields CAIRGGAEPHYEQYF. The V gene is TRBV10-3, the J gene TRBJ2-7, with D possibly being TRBD2 (7 bases). CDR3 length: 15 amino acids. V was clipped by 6 bases and J by 3 bases, with 18 bases between them. Germline V CDR1 and CDR2: ENHRY, SYGVKD.

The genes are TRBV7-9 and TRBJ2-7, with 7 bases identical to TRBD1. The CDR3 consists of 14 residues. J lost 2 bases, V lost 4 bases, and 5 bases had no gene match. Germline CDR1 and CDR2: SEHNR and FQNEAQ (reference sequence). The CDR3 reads CASSSPGGPYEQYF. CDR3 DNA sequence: TGTGCCAGCAGCTCCCCAGGGGGACCCTACGAGCAGTACTTC.

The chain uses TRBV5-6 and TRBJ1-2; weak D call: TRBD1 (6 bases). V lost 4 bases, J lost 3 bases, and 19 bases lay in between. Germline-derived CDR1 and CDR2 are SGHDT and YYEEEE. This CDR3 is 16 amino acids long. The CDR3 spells CASSAKRQVFYYGYTF. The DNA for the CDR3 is TGTGCCAGCAGCGCAAAACGACAGGTTTTCTACTATGGCTACACCTTC.

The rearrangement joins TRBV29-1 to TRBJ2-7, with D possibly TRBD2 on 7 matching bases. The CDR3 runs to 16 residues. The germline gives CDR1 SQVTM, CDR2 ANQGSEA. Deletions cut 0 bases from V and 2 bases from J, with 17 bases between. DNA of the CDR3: TGCAGCGTTGAAGATCAAGTGGGGGGGCGGACCTACGAGCAGTACTTC. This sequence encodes CSVEDQVGGRTYEQYF.

The CDR3 region has the DNA TGCAGTGCTAGTCCTCCCCTAGCGGGGGGCTCCTACGAGCAGTACTTC. Its protein is CSASPPLAGGSYEQYF. The chain recombines TRBV20-1 with TRBJ2-7; TRBD2 matches 11 bases. The CDR3 covers 16 residues. The V gene end was trimmed by 3 bases and the J gene end by 0 bases; junction bases not matched to a gene: 7. Germline lookup yields CDR1 DFQATT and CDR2 SNEGSKA (reference sequence).

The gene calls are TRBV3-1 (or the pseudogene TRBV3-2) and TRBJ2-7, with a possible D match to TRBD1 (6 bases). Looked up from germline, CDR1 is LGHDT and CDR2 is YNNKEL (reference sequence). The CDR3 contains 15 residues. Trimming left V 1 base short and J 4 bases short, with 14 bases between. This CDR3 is CASSQVSGDSYEQYF. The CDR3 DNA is TGTGCCAGCAGCCAAGTCTCAGGGGATAGTTACGAGCAGTACTTC.

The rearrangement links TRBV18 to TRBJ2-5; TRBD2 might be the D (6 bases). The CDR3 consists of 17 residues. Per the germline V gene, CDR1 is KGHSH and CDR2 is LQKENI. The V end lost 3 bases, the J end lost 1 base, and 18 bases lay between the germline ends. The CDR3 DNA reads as TGTGCCAGCTCACCCGGGGTGGCTGCGGGGCCCCAAGAGACCCAGTACTTC. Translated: CASSPGVAAGPQETQYF. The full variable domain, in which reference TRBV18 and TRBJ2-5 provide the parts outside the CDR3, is NAGVMQNPRHLVRRRGQEARLRCSPMKGHSHVYWYRQLPEEGLKFMVYLQKENIIDESGMPKERFSAEFPKEGPSILRIQQVVRGDSAAYFCASSPGVAAGPQETQYFGPGTRLLVL.

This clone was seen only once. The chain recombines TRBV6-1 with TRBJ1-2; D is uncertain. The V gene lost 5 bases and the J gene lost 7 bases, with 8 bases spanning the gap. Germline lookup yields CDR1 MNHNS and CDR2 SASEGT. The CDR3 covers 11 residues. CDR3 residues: CASSHIIGYTF. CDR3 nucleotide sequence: TGTGCCAGCAGTCACATCATTGGCTACACCTTC.

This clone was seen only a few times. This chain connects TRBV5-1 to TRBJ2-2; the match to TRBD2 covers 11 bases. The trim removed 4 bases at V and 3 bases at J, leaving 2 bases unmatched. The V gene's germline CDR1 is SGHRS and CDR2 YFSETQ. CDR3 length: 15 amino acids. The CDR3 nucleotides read TGCGCCAGCAGCGTACTAGCGGGGGACACCGGGGAGCTGTTTTTT. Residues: CASSVLAGDTGELFF. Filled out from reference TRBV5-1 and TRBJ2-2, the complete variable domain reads KAGVTQTPRYLIKTRGQQVTLSCSPISGHRSVSWYQQTPGQGLQFLFEYFSETQRNKGNFPGRFSGRQFSNSRSEMNVSTLELGDSALYLCASSVLAGDTGELFFGEGSRLTVL.

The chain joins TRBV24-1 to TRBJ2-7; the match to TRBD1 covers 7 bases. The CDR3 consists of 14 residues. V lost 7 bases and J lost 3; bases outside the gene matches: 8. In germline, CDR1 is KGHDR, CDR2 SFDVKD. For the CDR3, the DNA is TGTGCCACCAGCAGTTCAGCAGGGGGCTACGAGCAGTACTTC. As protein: CATSSSAGGYEQYF.

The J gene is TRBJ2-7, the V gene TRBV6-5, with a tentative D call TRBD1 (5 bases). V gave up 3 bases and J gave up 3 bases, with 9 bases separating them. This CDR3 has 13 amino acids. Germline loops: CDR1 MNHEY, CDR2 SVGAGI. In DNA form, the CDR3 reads TGTGCCAGCAGTTATGACAGCAACTACGAGCAGTACTTC. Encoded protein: CASSYDSNYEQYF.

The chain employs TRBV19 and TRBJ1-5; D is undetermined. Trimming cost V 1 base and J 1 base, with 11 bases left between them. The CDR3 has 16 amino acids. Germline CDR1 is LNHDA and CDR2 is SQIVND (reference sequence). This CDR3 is CASSIGSGVSNQPQHF. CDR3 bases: TGTGCCAGTAGTATAGGTTCCGGGGTGAGCAATCAGCCCCAGCATTTT.

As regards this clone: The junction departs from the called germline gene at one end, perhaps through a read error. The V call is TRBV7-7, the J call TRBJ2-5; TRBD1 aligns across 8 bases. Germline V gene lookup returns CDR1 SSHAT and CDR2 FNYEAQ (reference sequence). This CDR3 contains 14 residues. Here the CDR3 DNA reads TGTGCTAGCAGCCCCCGGACAGGGTTAGAGACCCAGTACTTC. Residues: CASSPRTGLETQYF.

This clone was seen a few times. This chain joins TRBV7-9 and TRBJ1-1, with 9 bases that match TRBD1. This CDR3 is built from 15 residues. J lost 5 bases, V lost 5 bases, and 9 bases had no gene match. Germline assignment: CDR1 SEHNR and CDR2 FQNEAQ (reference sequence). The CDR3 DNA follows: TGTGCCAGCAGCACCCTGACAGGGGGACGTACTGAAGCTTTCTTT. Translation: CASSTLTGGRTEAFF.